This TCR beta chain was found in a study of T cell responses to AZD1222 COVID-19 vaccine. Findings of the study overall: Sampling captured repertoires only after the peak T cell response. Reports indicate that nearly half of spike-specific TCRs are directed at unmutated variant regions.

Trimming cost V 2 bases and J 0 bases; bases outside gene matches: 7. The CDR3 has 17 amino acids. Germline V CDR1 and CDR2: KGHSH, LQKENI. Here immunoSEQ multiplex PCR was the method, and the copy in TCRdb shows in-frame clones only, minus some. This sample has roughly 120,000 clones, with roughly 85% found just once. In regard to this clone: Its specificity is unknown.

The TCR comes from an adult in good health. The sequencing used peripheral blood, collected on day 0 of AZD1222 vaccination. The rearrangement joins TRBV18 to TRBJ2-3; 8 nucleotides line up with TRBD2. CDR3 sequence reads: CASSPRTSGRSTDTQYF. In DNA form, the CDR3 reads TGTGCCAGCTCACCAAGAACTAGCGGACGTAGCACAGATACGCAGTATTTT.